This TCR beta chain came from a study of OX40 agonist ivuxolimab in advanced cancers. Data came from immunoSEQ multiplex PCR; TCRdb stores just in-frame clones and leaves some out. In the table there are over 50,000 clones, 80% to 85% of which are singletons. The germline V gene has CDR1 SEHNR and CDR2 FQNEAQ (reference sequence). The CDR3 length is 11 residues. The V and J ends lost 9 bases and 8 bases, in that order; junction bases with no gene match: 3. The sequenced sample was CD4+ or CD8+ T cells sorted from blood, obtained in a trial of the OX40 agonist ivuxolimab. The chain employs TRBV7-9 and TRBJ1-4; TRBD1 matches at 7 bases. This sequence was found in an adult with an advanced solid tumor such as melanoma, head and neck, liver or kidney cancer. CDR3 in DNA: TGTGCCAGTGGGACAGTGGAAAAACTGTTTTTT. This codes for CASGTVEKLFF.